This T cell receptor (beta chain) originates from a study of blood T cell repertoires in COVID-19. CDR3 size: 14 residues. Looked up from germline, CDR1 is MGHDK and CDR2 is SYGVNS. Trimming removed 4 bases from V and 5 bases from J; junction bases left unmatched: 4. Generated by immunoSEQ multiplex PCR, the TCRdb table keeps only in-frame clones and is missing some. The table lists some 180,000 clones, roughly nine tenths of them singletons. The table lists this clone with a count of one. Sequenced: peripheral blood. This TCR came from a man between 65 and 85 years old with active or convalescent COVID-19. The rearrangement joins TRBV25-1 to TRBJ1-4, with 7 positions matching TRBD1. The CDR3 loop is CASSVSRGNEKLFF. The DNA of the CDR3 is TGTGCCAGCAGTGTGTCCAGGGGGAATGAAAAACTGTTTTTT.